Below, one T cell receptor beta chain is given with its context. Its antigen is still unknown. The sample is drawn from a study of T cell responses to AZD1222 COVID-19 vaccine. Study-wide context: Recipients boosted at about 4 weeks or about 12 weeks are pooled. Study outcomes and limitations: The span of vaccine-associated CD4 TCRs extended across spike, with dominance at 160-218 and 743-854. Of the AZD1222 recipients, only five to seven were seropositive at baseline. Within unmutated variant regions lay the reported targets of nearly half of spike-specific TCRs.

Trimming removed 6 bases from V and 0 bases from J, with 15 bases in between. The CDR3 covers 15 residues. Germline assignment: CDR1 SGHDT and CDR2 YYEEEE. Clones were sequenced by immunoSEQ multiplex PCR, and TCRdb holds only the in-frame ones, with some missing. The sample gives about 160,000 clones, around 93% of which show up once; approximately 4.7% is in the top ten. The rearrangement joins TRBV5-6 to TRBJ1-1; D gene unclear. Here the sequenced sample was peripheral blood, taken on day 0 of AZD1222 vaccination. The TCR was taken from an adult in good health. The CDR3 spells CASTLSRIMNTEAFF. DNA of the CDR3: TGTGCCAGCACCTTATCCAGGATAATGAACACTGAAGCTTTCTTT.